This T cell receptor beta chain was identified during a study of shared clonotypes between healthy human individuals. Study-level background: The people who gave samples were a couple of women and a few men aged 18 to 49. Used for every donor were three CD4 naive, three CD4 memory, two CD8 naive and one CD8 memory plate.

To note about this clone: Its target is unknown.

Produced via immunoSEQ multiplex PCR; TCRdb's table is partial and in-frame only. Among about 700,000 clones listed, 90% to 95% were seen once. Positively selected for CCR7, the CD45RO-negative cells used as naive CD8 cells excluded terminally differentiated effector memory CD45RA+ cells. The length of the CDR3 is 12 residues. V gave up 4 bases and J gave up 7 bases, with 12 bases separating them. CDR1 is SGDLS, CDR2 YYNGEE, per germline. Findings and limits, study-wide: Blood was the only sampled material, and tissue repertoires likely differ. Incomplete sequencing of sorted subsets was indicated by rarefaction despite large depth.

This chain connects TRBV9 to TRBJ2-7; the D gene is possibly TRBD1 (5 bases). The material sequenced was naive CD8+ T cells sorted from blood. The sequence was collected from a man in his thirties or forties in good health. Here the CDR3 reads CASSPSKGEQYF. The CDR3 DNA follows: TGTGCCAGCAGCCCCTCAAAGGGGGAGCAGTACTTC.